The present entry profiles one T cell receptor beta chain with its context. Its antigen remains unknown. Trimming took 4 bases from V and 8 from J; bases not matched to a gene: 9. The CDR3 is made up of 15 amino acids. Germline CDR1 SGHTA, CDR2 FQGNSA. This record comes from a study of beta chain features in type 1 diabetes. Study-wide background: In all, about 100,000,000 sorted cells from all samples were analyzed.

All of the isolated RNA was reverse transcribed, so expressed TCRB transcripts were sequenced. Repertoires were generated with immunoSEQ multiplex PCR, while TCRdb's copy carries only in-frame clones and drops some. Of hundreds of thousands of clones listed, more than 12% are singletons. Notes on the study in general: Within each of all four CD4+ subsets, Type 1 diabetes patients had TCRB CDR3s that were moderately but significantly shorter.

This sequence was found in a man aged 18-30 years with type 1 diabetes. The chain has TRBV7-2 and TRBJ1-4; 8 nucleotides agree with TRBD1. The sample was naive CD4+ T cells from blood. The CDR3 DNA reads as TGTGCCAGCAGCTCTCAGACAGGGGCGGGGGAAAAACTGTTTTTT. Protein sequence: CASSSQTGAGEKLFF.